Included here is one T cell receptor (beta chain) sequence, with context. The antigen is not known. TCRdb's table, derived via immunoSEQ multiplex PCR, lists solely in-frame clones and lacks some. The data show 10,000 to 15,000 clones, 63% seen once. This record comes from a study of T cells in tumors after PD-1 blockade. Study-level information: Tumor samples yielded around 19-fold more depth than single-cell TCR sequencing. Regarding the study as a whole: Some novel exhausted tumor clones appeared in pre-treatment blood, suggesting peripheral recruitment.

Germline CDR1 is MNHEY and CDR2 is SVGAGI. The CDR3 contains 15 residues. Losses at the gene ends were 2 bases for V and 5 bases for J; bases not matched to a gene: 2. Site-matched primary tumor biopsies were taken before and after PD-1 blockade. Genomic DNA template from tumor biopsies or peripheral blood, about 600 ng to 6,500 ng input. Here the sequenced sample was tumor tissue, taken before anti-PD-1 treatment. The source of this sequence is a human donor with cutaneous squamous cell carcinoma. The chain uses TRBV6-5 and TRBJ2-2; TRBD1 aligns across 10 bases. The CDR3 reads CASSYDRGRTGELFF. Written as DNA, the CDR3 is TGTGCCAGCAGTTACGACAGGGGGCGGACCGGGGAGCTGTTTTTT.